This passage covers 19 T cell receptor beta chains from one sample sequenced in a study of prognosis after radiotherapy for stage I lung cancer. TCR beta CDR3 was amplified from genomic DNA by two-round multiplex PCR. With primers specific to each TRBV and TRBJ gene, the first-round PCR was performed. TCRdb passed the multiplex PCR reads through MiXCR, listing each CDR3 protein once. The sample lists under 50,000 distinct CDR3 sequences; less than 25% were seen once. Here the sequenced sample was PBMCs, taken before or after stereotactic body radiation therapy (not recorded which). These receptors were taken from a donor over 45 with non-small cell lung cancer.

This clonotype was picked up many times. The chain combines TRBV6-5 with TRBJ2-7; 10 nucleotides align to TRBD1. Looked up from germline, CDR1 is MNHEY and CDR2 is SVGAGI. This CDR3 has 15 amino acids. After removal of 0 bases from V and 4 bases from J, the junction contained 3 bases not matched to a gene. The CDR3: CASSYSGQGWYEQYF. The CDR3 region has the DNA TGTGCCAGCAGTTACTCGGGACAGGGGTGGTACGAGCAGTACTTC.

On this clonotype itself: Sequence at one end of the junction differs from germline and may be a read error. This chain links TRBV15 with TRBJ2-7; 7 bases fit TRBD1. The CDR3 has 14 amino acids. Germline V gene lookup returns CDR1 LNHNV and CDR2 YYDKDF (reference sequence). Here the CDR3 reads CATSSPGQIYVQYF. The CDR3 bases are TGTGCCACCAGTTCACCGGGACAGATATACGTGCAGTACTTC.

The rearrangement joins TRBV2 to TRBJ2-7, with D maybe TRBD2 (5 bases). This CDR3 has 14 amino acids. CDR1 is SNHLY and CDR2 is FYNNEI in the germline V gene. Trimming removed 10 bases at V and 0 bases at J, with 16 bases between. This CDR3 is CAIRGARSSYEQYF. The CDR3 region has the DNA TGTGCCATCCGGGGAGCGAGGAGCTCCTACGAGCAGTACTTC.

Many counts were recorded for this clonotype. This rearrangement joins TRBV18 to TRBJ2-5; TRBD1 aligns across 7 bases. V was clipped by 4 bases and J by 5 bases; unmatched bases: 4. The CDR3 covers 13 residues. The germline gives CDR1 KGHSH, CDR2 LQKENI. CDR3 nucleotides: TGTGCCAGCTCACGGGACAGTGAGGAGACCCAGTACTTC. It is translated as CASSRDSEETQYF.

The chain couples TRBV6-2 or TRBV6-3 to TRBJ2-3, with D possibly TRBD1 on 5 matching bases. Germline-derived CDR1 and CDR2 are MNHEY and SVGEGT. The CDR3 consists of 15 residues. Deletions cut 5 bases from V and 6 bases from J, with 18 bases between. DNA for the CDR3: TGTGCCAGCAGTCCCAGGGTCCTGGTTCCTGATACGCAGTATTTT. Translated: CASSPRVLVPDTQYF.

This clonotype showed up just a few times. A much larger clone lies one base from this, so it may be a read error. This chain joins TRBV12-3 or TRBV12-4 and TRBJ2-5; the D is unclear. The length of the CDR3 is 13 residues. Trimming stripped 8 bases from V and 4 bases from J, with 14 bases between. CDR3 sequence reads: CASGWAVRETQYF. As DNA, the CDR3 is TGTGCCAGCGGTTGGGCAGTGAGAGAGACCCAGTACTTC.

This clonotype has a count of ten or more. The chain joins TRBV30 to TRBJ2-2, with D unresolved. The germline V gene encodes CDR1 GTSNPN and CDR2 SVGIG (reference sequence). This CDR3 comprises 11 residues. Trimming left V 5 bases short and J 3 bases short, with 4 bases between. This chain's CDR3 is CAWDHTGELFF. CDR3 sequence (DNA): TGTGCCTGGGACCACACCGGGGAGCTGTTTTTT.

This clonotype was observed at least ten times. The rearrangement joins TRBV7-9 to TRBJ1-2; a possible D gene is TRBD1 (5 bases). The CDR3 length is 16 residues. Trimming took off 4 bases at V and 2 bases at J, with 17 bases between the two ends. Germline CDR1 reads SEHNR; CDR2 reads FQNEAQ (reference sequence). CDR3 sequence (DNA): TGTGCCAGCAGCTGGGGACTGCCACAGGAAAACTATGGCTACACCTTC. It is translated as CASSWGLPQENYGYTF.

This clonotype was detected ten times or more. This chain links TRBV18 with TRBJ2-2; D gene ambiguous. Trimming shortened V by 0 bases and J by 3 bases, and 8 bases separated the two germline ends. The length of the CDR3 is 15 residues. Germline CDR1 and CDR2: KGHSH and LQKENI. Written as DNA, the CDR3 is TGTGCCAGCTCACCACCGGGAAGGGACACCGGGGAGCTGTTTTTT. The encoded protein is CASSPPGRDTGELFF.

This clonotype has ten or more counts. The genes are TRBV19 and TRBJ2-1; D is tentatively TRBD1 or TRBD2 (6 bases each). The CDR3 sequence is 16 residues long. The germline CDR1 and CDR2 sequences are LNHDA and SQIVND (reference sequence). The V end was cut by 5 bases, the J end by 0 bases, with 14 bases between. The CDR3 reads CASSPRGRGSYNEQFF. For the CDR3, the DNA is TGTGCCAGTAGTCCGCGGGGCAGGGGCTCCTACAATGAGCAGTTCTTC.

This clonotype was recorded many times. CDR3 sequence: CASSLGGQLTTEQFF. The CDR3, as DNA: TGTGCCAGCAGTTTAGGGGGGCAATTGACTACTGAGCAGTTCTTC. This chain links TRBV12-3 or TRBV12-4 with TRBJ2-1; the D gene is possibly TRBD1 (6 bases). V dropped 1 base and J dropped 9 bases, with 16 bases sitting between them. This CDR3 is 15 amino acids long.

This clonotype was detected many times. This chain uses TRBV19 with TRBJ1-1; TRBD1 might be the D (6 bases). The germline CDR1 and CDR2 sequences are LNHDA and SQIVND (reference sequence). The CDR3 length is 15 residues. V lost 5 bases, J lost 4 bases, and 17 bases lay in between. CDR3 amino acids: CASSFGRQGFTEAFF. As DNA, the CDR3 is TGTGCCAGTAGTTTTGGTAGGCAGGGGTTCACTGAAGCTTTCTTT.

This clonotype has only a few counts. This is likely an artifact of a read error, given a far larger clone one base away. V and J are TRBV11-2 and TRBJ1-4; D call uncertain. The CDR3 is 13 residues long. Deletions cut 1 base from V and 8 bases from J, with 8 bases between. The germline gives CDR1 SGHAT, CDR2 FQNNGV. CDR3 sequence: CASSLVPGEKLFF. In DNA form, the CDR3 reads TGTGCCAGCAGCTTAGTCCCCGGAGAAAAACTGTTTTTT.

The gene calls are TRBV29-1 and TRBJ2-1; D may be TRBD2 (6 bases). Germline V gene data show CDR1 as SQVTM and CDR2 as ANQGSEA. The CDR3 is 13 residues long. Trimming removed 4 bases at V and 4 bases at J, with 11 bases between. The CDR3 spells CSVVGLTYNEQFF. The CDR3 DNA follows: TGCAGCGTTGTGGGACTGACATACAATGAGCAGTTCTTC.

This clonotype was counted many times. The chain employs TRBV20-1 and TRBJ2-5; 7 positions agree with TRBD1. The V gene's germline CDR1 is DFQATT and CDR2 SNEGSKA (reference sequence). The V segment lost 2 bases and the J segment 3 bases; nucleotides outside the gene matches: 6. The CDR3 runs 14 residues. CDR3 in amino acids: CSARTGTAKETQYF. In DNA form, the CDR3 reads TGCAGTGCTAGAACCGGGACAGCTAAAGAGACCCAGTACTTC.

This clonotype has a count of ten or more. The V and J genes are TRBV19 and TRBJ2-1; perhaps TRBD2 as D (6 bases). The CDR3 has 14 residues. Germline V gene data show CDR1 as LNHDA and CDR2 as SQIVND (reference sequence). Trimming pared 6 bases from V and 4 bases from J, leaving 13 bases between. CDR3 protein: CASRFTGAYNEQFF. CDR3 nucleotide sequence: TGTGCCAGTAGGTTTACGGGAGCGTACAATGAGCAGTTCTTC.

This clonotype was seen many times. The chain uses TRBV11-2 and TRBJ2-7; D remains unclear. V dropped 0 bases and J dropped 4 bases, with 7 bases sitting between them. Germline lookup yields CDR1 SGHAT and CDR2 FQNNGV. The CDR3 has 13 residues. The CDR3, as DNA: TGTGCCAGCAGCTTAGAAGCCCCATACGAGCAGTACTTC. This sequence encodes CASSLEAPYEQYF.

This clonotype has at least ten counts. A much larger clone is a single base away; this may be a read error. The chain is built from TRBV6-2 or TRBV6-3 and TRBJ2-7, with D unresolved. Per the germline V gene, CDR1 is MNHEY and CDR2 is SVGEGT. This CDR3 has 14 residues. Trimming took off 7 bases at V and 2 bases at J, with 15 bases between the two ends. CDR3 nucleotides: TGTGCCAGCAAGACAAGTGTTAGCCCCTACGAGCAGTACTTC. The encoded protein is CASKTSVSPYEQYF.

This chain links TRBV20-1 with TRBJ1-1; 10 bases align to TRBD1. CDR3 size: 17 residues. The germline V gene encodes CDR1 DFQATT and CDR2 SNEGSKA (reference sequence). After removal of 6 bases from V and 3 bases from J, the junction contained 16 bases not matched to a gene. CDR3 loop: CSAGRAGTGVVDTEAFF. CDR3 sequence (DNA): TGCAGTGCCGGAAGGGCCGGGACAGGGGTTGTAGACACTGAAGCTTTCTTT.